This note documents a single T cell receptor beta chain sequence. The antigen remains unidentified. This specimen comes from a study of CD8+ T cells in alopecia areata. Overall study: Oral tofacitinib, 5 to 10 mg twice daily, was given in an open-label trial. Study-wide results and limits: A great number of expanded lesional clones endured in scalp and blood during tofacitinib.

Treatment described: oral pan-JAK inhibitor, 5-10 mg twice daily. Per germline, CDR1 MNHEY and CDR2 SVGAGI. Between the trimmed V and J ends, which lost 5 bases and 4 bases, there was a span of 9 bases. This CDR3 is 13 amino acids long. RNA, once extracted, was reverse transcribed into cDNA for use as the sequencing template. Sequencing used immunoSEQ multiplex PCR; TCRdb keeps in-frame clones, though not all of them. The data contain approximately 210,000 clones, around three fifths of them singletons. This sequence originates from a human donor with alopecia areata. Sequenced material: CD4+ T cells sorted from blood, taken at week 24, from a patient treated with tofacitinib. V gene TRBV6-5 combines with J gene TRBJ2-1, with D possibly matching TRBD1 (6 bases). The CDR3 sequence is CASSLTGYNEQFF. The CDR3 nucleotides are TGTGCCAGCAGTCTCACAGGGTACAATGAGCAGTTCTTC.